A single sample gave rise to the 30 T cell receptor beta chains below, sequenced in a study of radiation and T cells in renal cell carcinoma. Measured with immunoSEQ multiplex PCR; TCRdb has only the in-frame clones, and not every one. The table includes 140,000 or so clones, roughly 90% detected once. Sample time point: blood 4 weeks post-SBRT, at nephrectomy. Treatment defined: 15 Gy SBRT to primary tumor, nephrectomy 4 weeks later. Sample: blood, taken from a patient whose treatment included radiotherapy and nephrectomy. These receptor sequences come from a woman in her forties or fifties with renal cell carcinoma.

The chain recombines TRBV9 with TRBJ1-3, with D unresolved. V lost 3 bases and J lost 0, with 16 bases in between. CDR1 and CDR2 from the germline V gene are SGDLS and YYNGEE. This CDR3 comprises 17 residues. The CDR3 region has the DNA TGTGCCAGCAGCGCAAGTCAGACGCGTAACTCTGGAAACACCATATATTTT. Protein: CASSASQTRNSGNTIYF.

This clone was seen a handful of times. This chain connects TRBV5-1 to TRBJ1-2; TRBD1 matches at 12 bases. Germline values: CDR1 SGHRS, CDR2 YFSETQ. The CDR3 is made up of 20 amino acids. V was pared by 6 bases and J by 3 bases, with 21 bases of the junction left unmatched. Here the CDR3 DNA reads TGCGCCAGCACCTCGGCGGGCGGAACCGGGACAGGGGGCATTCACTATGGCTACACCTTC. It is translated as CASTSAGGTGTGGIHYGYTF.

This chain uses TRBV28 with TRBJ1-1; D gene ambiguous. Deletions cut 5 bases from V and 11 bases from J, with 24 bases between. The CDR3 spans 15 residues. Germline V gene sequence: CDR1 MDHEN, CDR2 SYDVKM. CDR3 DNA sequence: TGTGCCAGCAGTCCACATTCCACGAAGGCCATGAGGGCTTTCTTT. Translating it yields CASSPHSTKAMRAFF.

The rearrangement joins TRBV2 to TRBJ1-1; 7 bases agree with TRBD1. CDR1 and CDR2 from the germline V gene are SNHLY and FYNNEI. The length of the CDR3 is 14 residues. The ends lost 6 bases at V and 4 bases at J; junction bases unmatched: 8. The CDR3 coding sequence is TGTGCCAGCAGAGCGACAGGGAGTGTCACTGAAGCTTTCTTT. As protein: CASRATGSVTEAFF.

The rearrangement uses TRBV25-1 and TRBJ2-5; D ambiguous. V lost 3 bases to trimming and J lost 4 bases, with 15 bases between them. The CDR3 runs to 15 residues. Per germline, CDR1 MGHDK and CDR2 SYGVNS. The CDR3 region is CASSELGRARETQYF. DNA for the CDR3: TGTGCCAGCAGTGAGTTAGGTAGGGCACGAGAGACCCAGTACTTC.

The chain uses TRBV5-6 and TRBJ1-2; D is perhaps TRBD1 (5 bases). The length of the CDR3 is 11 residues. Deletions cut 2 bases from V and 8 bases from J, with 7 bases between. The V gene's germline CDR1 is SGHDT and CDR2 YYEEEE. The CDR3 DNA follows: TGTGCCAGCAGCTTCGGGGACGGCTACACCTTC. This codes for CASSFGDGYTF. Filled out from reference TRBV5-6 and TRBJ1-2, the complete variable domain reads DAGVTQSPTHLIKTRGQQVTLRCSPKSGHDTVSWYQQALGQGPQFIFQYYEEEERQRGNFPDRFSGHQFPNYSSELNVNALLLGDSALYLCASSFGDGYTFGSGTRLTVV.

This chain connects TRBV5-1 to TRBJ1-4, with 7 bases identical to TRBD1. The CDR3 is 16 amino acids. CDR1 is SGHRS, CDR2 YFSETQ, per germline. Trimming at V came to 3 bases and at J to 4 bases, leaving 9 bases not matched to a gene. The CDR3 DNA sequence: TGCGCCAGCAGCTGGGGGGGACAGACCCATAATGAAAAACTGTTTTTT. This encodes CASSWGGQTHNEKLFF.

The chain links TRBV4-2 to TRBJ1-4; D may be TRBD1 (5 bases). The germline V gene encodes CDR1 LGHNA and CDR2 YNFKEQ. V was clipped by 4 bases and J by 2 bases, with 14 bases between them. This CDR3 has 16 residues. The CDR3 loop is CASSRGTGRTNEKLFF. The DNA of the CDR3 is TGTGCCAGCAGCCGGGGGACGGGGCGTACTAATGAAAAACTGTTTTTT.

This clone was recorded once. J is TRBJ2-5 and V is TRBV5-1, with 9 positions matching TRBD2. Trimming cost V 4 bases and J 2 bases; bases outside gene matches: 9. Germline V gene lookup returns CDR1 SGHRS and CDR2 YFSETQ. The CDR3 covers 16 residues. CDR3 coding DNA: TGCGCCAGCAGCGCTGGTGGTAGCGGGGGTCAAGAGACCCAGTACTTC. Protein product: CASSAGGSGGQETQYF. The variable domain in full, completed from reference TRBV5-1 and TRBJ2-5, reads KAGVTQTPRYLIKTRGQQVTLSCSPISGHRSVSWYQQTPGQGLQFLFEYFSETQRNKGNFPGRFSGRQFSNSRSEMNVSTLELGDSALYLCASSAGGSGGQETQYFGPGTRLLVL.

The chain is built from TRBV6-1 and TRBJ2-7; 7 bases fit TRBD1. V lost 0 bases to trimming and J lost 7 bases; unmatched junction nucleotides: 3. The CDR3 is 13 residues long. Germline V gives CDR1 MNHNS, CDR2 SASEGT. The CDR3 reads CASSEAGQTEQYF. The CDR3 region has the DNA TGTGCCAGCAGTGAAGCGGGACAGACGGAGCAGTACTTC.

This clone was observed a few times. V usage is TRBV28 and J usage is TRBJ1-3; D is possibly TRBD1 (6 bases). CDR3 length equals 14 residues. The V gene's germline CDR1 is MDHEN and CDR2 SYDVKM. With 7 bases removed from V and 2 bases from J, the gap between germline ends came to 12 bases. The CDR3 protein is CASTLGGAGNTIYF. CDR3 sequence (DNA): TGTGCCAGCACTCTAGGGGGGGCTGGAAACACCATATATTTT. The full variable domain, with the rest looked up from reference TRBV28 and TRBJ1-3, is DVKVTQSSRYLVKRTGEKVFLECVQDMDHENMFWYRQDPGLGLRLIYFSYDVKMKEKGDIPEGYSVSREKKERFSLILESASTNQTSMYLCASTLGGAGNTIYFGEGSWLTVV.

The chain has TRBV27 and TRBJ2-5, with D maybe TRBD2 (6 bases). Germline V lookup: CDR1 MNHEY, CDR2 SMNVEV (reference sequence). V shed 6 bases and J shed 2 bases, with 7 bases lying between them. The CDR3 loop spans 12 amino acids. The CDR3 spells CASRGGQETQYF. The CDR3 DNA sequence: TGTGCCAGCAGAGGAGGGCAAGAGACCCAGTACTTC.

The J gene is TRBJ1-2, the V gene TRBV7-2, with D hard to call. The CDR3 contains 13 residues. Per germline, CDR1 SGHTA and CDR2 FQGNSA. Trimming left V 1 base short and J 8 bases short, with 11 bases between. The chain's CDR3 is CASSLVREEGYTF. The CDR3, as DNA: TGTGCCAGCAGCTTAGTGAGGGAGGAGGGCTACACCTTC.

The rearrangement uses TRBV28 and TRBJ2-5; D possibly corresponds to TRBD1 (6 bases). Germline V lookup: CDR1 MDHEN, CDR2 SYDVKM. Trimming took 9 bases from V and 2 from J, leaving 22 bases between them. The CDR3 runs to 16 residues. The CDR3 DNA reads TGTGCCAGTCAAGCGTGGGTTCGGGACAAGCAAGAGACCCAGTACTTC. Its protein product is CASQAWVRDKQETQYF. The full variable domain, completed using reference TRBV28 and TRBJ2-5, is DVKVTQSSRYLVKRTGEKVFLECVQDMDHENMFWYRQDPGLGLRLIYFSYDVKMKEKGDIPEGYSVSREKKERFSLILESASTNQTSMYLCASQAWVRDKQETQYFGPGTRLLVL.

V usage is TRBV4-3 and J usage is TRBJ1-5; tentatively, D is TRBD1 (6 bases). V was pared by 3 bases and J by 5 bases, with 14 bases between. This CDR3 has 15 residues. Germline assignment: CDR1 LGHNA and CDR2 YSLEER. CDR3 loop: CASSQETGFDQPQHF. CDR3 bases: TGCGCCAGCAGCCAGGAAACAGGGTTCGATCAGCCCCAGCATTTT.

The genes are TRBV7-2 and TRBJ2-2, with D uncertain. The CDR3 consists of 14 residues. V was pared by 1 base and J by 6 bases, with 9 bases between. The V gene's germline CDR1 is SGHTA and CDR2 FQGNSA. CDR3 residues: CASSLVSQAGELFF. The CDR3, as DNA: TGTGCCAGCAGCTTAGTTAGTCAGGCCGGGGAGCTGTTTTTT.

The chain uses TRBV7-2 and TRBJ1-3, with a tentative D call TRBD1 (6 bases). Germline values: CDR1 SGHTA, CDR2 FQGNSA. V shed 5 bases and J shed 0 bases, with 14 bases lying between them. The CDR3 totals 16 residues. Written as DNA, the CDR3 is TGTGCCAGCAGCCCCGGGGGCGGTTACTCTGGAAACACCATATATTTT. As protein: CASSPGGGYSGNTIYF.

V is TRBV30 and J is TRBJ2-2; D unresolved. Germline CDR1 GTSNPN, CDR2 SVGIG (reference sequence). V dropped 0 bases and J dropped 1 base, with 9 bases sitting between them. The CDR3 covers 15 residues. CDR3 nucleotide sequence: TGTGCCTGGAGTGTCTGGTTGGGGAACACCGGGGAGCTGTTTTTT. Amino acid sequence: CAWSVWLGNTGELFF.

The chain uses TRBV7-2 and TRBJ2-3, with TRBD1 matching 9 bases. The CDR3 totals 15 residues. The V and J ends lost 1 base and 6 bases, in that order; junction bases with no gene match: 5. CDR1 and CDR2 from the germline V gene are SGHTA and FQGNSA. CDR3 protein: CASSLERTGVDTQYF. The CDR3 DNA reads TGTGCCAGCAGCTTAGAGCGGACAGGGGTGGATACGCAGTATTTT.

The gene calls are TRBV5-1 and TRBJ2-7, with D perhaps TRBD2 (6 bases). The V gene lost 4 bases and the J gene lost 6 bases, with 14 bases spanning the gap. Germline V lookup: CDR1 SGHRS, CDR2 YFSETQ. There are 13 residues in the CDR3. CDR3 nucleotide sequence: TGCGCCAGCAGCGGAGGGACTCCGGGCGAGCAGTACTTC. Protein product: CASSGGTPGEQYF.

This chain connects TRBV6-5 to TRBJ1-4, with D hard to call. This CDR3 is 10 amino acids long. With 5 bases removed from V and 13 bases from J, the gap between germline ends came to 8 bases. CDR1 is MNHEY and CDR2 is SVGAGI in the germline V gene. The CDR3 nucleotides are TGTGCCAGCAGTGGATATTTACTGTTTTTT. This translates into CASSGYLLFF.

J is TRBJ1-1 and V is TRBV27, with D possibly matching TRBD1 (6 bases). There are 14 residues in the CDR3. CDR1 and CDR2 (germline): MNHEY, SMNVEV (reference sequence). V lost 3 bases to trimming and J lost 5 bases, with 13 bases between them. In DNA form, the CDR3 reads TGTGCCAGCAGTTTCTGGGGGCTGGGGACTGAAGCTTTCTTT. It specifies CASSFWGLGTEAFF.

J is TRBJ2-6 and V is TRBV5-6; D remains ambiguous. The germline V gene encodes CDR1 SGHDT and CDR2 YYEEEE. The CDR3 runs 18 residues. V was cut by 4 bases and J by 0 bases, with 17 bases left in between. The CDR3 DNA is TGTGCCAGCAGCGCGGACGGGCGTTGGAGCTCTGGGGCCAACGTCCTGACTTTC. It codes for CASSADGRWSSGANVLTF.

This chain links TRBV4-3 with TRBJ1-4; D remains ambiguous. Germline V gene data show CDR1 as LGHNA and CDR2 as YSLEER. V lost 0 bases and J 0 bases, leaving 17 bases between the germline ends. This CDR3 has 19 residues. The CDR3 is CASSQDPRKLVATNEKLFF. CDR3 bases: TGCGCCAGCAGCCAAGACCCCAGGAAATTAGTTGCAACTAATGAAAAACTGTTTTTT.

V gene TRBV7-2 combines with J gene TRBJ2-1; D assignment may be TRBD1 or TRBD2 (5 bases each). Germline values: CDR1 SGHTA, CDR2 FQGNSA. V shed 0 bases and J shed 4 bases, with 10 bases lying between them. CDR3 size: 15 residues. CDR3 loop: CASSLAGVTYNEQFF. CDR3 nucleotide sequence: TGTGCCAGCAGCTTAGCGGGGGTTACGTACAATGAGCAGTTCTTC.

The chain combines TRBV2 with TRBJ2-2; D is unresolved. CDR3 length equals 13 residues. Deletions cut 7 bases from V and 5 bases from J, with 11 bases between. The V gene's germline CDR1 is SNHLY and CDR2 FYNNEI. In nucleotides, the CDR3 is TGTGCCAGCAATAGGGTCGTTACCGGGGAGCTGTTTTTT. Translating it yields CASNRVVTGELFF.

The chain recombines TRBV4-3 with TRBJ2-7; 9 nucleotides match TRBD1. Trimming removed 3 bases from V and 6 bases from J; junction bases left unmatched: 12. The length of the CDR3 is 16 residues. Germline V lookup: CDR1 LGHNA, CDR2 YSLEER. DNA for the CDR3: TGCGCCAGCAGCCACGAAGGACAGGGGCCTCCCCGCGAGCAGTACTTC. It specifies CASSHEGQGPPREQYF.

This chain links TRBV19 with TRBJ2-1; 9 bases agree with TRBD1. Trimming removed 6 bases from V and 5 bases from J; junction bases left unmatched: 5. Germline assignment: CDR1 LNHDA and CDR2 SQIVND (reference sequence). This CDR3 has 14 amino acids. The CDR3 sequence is CASSRDRAHNEQFF. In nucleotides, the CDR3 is TGTGCCAGTAGCCGGGACAGGGCCCACAATGAGCAGTTCTTC.

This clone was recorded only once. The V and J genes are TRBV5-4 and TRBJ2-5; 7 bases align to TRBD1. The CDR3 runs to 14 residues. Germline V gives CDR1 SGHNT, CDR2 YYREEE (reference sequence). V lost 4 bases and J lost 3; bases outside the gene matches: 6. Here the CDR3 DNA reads TGTGCCAGCAGCAAAGGGACAGATGAAGAGACCCAGTACTTC. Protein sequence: CASSKGTDEETQYF.

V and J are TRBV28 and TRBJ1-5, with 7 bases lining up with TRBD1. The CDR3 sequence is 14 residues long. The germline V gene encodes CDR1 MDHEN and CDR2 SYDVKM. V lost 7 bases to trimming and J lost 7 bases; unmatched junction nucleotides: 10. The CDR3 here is CASTDRVVRQPQHF. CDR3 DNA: TGTGCCAGCACCGACAGGGTGGTGAGACAGCCCCAGCATTTT.